This T cell receptor (beta chain) was observed in a study of CD8 T cells in ankylosing spondylitis. Study-level points and caveats: Clones linked with disease were CD8+ and fairly uncommon in the peripheral blood. Reported data indicate significant enrichment of disease-linked clones within matched ankylosing spondylitis synovial fluid. A motif of under 10 highly homologous TCR beta variants was seen as apparently characteristic of ankylosing spondylitis blood.

Comment on this clonotype: Its antigen remains unidentified.

Germline V gene lookup returns CDR1 GTSNPN and CDR2 SVGIG (reference sequence). The CDR3 consists of 13 residues. J lost 3 bases, V lost 0 bases, and 2 bases had no gene match. TCRdb fed the 5' RACE reads into MiXCR, producing one record per CDR3 protein. The table lists fewer than 35,000 distinct CDR3 sequences, 30% of them singletons, with 45% in the top ten. The source is a male donor with ankylosing spondylitis. The gene calls are TRBV30 and TRBJ2-7, with 7 nucleotides matching TRBD2. Specimen: synovial fluid, either unsorted or a sorted T cell fraction (not recorded which). The CDR3 sequence is CAWSVGTNYEQYF. CDR3 sequence (DNA): TGTGCCTGGAGTGTAGGGACTAACTACGAGCAGTACTTC. Combining the CDR3 with reference TRBV30 and TRBJ2-7 gives the whole variable domain SQTIHQWPATLVQPVGSPLSLECTVEGTSNPNLYWYRQAAGRGLQLLFYSVGIGQISSEVPQNLSASRPQDRQFILSSKKLLLSDSGFYLCAWSVGTNYEQYFGPGTRLTVT.